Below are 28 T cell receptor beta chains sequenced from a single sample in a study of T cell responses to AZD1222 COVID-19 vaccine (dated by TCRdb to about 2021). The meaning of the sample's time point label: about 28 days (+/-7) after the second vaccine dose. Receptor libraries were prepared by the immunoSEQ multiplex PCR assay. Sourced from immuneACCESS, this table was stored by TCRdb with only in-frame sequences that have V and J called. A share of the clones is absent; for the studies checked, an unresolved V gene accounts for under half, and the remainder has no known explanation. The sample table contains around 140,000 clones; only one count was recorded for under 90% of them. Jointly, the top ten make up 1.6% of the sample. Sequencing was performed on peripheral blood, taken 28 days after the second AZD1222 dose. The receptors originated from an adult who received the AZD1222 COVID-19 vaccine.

This chain's CDR3 is CASSRHTDTQYF. CDR3 nucleotide sequence: TGTGCCAGCAGCCGACACACAGATACGCAGTATTTT. The chain joins TRBV21-1 to TRBJ2-3; TRBD1, as called in the table, went unchecked against the DNA. TRBV21-1 is designated a pseudogene. The CDR3 covers 12 residues.

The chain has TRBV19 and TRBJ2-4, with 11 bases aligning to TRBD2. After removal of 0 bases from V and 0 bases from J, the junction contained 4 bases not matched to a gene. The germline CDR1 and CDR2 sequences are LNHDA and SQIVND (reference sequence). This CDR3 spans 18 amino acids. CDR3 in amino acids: CASSIETSGEGAKNIQYF. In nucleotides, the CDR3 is TGTGCCAGTAGTATAGAGACTAGCGGGGAAGGAGCCAAAAACATTCAGTACTTC.

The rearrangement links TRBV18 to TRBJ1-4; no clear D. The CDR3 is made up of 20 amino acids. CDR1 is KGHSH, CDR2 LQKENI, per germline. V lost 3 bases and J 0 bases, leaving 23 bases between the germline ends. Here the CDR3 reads CASSPRTPLMGGTTNEKLFF. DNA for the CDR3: TGTGCCAGCTCACCCAGAACCCCGTTGATGGGTGGGACAACTAATGAAAAACTGTTTTTT. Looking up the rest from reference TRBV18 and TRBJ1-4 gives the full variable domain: NAGVMQNPRHLVRRRGQEARLRCSPMKGHSHVYWYRQLPEEGLKFMVYLQKENIIDESGMPKERFSAEFPKEGPSILRIQQVVRGDSAAYFCASSPRTPLMGGTTNEKLFFGSGTQLSVL.

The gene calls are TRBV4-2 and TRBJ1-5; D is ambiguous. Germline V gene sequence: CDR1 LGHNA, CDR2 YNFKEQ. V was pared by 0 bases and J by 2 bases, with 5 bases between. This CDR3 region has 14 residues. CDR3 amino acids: CASSQDVGNQPQHF. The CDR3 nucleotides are TGTGCCAGCAGCCAAGATGTAGGCAATCAGCCCCAGCATTTT.

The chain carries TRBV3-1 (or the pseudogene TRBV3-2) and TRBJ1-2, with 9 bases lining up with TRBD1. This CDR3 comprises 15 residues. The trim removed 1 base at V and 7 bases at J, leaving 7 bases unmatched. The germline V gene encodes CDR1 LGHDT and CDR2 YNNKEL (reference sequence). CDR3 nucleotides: TGTGCCAGCAGCCAAGTGCACAGGGGGCATGGTGGCTACACCTTC. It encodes CASSQVHRGHGGYTF.

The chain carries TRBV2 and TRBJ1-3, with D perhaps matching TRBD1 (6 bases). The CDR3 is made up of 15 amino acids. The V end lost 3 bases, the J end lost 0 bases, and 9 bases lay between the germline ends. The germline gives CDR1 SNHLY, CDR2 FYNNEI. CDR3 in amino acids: CASSEQGTSGNTIYF. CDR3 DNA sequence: TGTGCCAGCAGTGAGCAGGGGACCTCTGGAAACACCATATATTTT.

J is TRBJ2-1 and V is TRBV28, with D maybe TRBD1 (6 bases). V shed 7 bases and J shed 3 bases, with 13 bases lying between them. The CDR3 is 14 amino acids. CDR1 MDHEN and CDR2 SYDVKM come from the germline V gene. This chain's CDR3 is CASNTQGNYNEQFF. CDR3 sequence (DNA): TGTGCCAGCAACACCCAGGGGAACTACAATGAGCAGTTCTTC.

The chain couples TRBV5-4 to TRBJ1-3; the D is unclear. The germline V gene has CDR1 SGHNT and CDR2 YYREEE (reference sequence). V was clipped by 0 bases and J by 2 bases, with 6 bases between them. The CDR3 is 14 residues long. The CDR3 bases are TGTGCCAGCAGCTTGGCCGGGACTGGAAACACCATATATTTT. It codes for CASSLAGTGNTIYF.

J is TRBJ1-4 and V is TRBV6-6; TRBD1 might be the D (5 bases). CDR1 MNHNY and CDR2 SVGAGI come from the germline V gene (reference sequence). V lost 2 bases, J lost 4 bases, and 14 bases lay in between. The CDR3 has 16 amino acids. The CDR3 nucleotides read TGTGCCAGCAGTTACGCAGGGACGGGGATTAATGAAAAACTGTTTTTT. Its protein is CASSYAGTGINEKLFF.

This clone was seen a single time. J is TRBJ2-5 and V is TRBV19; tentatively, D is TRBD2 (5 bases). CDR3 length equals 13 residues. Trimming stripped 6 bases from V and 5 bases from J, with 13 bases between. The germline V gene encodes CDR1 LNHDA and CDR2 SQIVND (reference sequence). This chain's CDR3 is CASRGNGLETQYF. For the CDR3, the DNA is TGTGCCAGTAGGGGGAACGGACTCGAGACCCAGTACTTC.

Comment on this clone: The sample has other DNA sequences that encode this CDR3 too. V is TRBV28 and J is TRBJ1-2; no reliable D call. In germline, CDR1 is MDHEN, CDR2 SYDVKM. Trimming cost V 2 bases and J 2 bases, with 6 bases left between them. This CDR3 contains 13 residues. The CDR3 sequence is CASSLGSNYGYTF. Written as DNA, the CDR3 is TGTGCCAGCAGTTTAGGCAGCAACTATGGCTACACCTTC.

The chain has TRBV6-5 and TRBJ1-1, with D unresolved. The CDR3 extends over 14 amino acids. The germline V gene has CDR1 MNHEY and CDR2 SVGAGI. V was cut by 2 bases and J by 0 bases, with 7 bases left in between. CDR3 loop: CASSYRTMNTEAFF. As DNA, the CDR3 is TGTGCCAGCAGTTACCGGACCATGAACACTGAAGCTTTCTTT.

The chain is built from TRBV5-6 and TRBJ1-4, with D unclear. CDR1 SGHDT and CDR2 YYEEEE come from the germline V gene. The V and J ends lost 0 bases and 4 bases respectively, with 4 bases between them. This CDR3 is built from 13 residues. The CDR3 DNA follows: TGTGCCAGCAGCTTGGTCAGTAATGAAAAACTGTTTTTT. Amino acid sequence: CASSLVSNEKLFF.

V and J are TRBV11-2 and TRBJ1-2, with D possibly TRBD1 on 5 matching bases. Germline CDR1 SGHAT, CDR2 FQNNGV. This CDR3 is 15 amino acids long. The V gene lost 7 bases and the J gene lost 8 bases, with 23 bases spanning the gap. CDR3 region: CASIGAGVVSGGYTF. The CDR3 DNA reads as TGTGCCAGCATCGGGGCTGGGGTAGTTTCGGGCGGCTACACCTTC. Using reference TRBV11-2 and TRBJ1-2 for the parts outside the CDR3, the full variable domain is EAGVAQSPRYKIIEKRQSVAFWCNPISGHATLYWYQQILGQGPKLLIQFQNNGVVDDSQLPKDRFSAERLKGVDSTLKIQPAKLEDSAVYLCASIGAGVVSGGYTFGSGTRLTVV.

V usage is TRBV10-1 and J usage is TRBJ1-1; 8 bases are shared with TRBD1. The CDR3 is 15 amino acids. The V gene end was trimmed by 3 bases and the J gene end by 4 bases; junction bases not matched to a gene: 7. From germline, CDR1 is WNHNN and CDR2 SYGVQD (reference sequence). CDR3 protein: CASSDPTGVSTEAFF. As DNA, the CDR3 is TGCGCCAGCAGTGACCCGACAGGGGTGAGCACTGAAGCTTTCTTT.

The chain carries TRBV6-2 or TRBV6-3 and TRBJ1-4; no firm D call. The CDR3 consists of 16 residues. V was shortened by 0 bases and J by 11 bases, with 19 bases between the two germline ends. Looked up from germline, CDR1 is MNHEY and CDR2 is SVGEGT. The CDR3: CASSYSNRDPPFKLFF. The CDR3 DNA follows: TGTGCCAGCAGTTACTCGAACCGGGATCCCCCCTTTAAACTGTTTTTT.

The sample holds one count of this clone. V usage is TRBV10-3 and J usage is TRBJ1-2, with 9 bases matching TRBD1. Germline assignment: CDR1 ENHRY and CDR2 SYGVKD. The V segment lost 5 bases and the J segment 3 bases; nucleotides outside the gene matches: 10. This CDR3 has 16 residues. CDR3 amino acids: CAISPLGTGTDYGYTF. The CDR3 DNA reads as TGTGCCATCAGTCCCCTCGGGACAGGGACCGACTATGGCTACACCTTC.

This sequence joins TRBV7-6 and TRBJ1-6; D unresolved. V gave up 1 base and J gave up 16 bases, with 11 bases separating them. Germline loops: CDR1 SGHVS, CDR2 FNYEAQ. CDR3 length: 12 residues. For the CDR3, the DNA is TGTGCCAGCAGCTTAGAGGGATCGCTACTCCACTTT. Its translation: CASSLEGSLLHF.

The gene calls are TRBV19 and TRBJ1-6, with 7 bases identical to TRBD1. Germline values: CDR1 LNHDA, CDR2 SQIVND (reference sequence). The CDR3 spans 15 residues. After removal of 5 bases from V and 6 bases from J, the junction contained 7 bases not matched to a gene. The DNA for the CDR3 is TGTGCCAGTAGTCCCCGTTCAGGGGGTAATTCACCCCTCCACTTT. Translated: CASSPRSGGNSPLHF.

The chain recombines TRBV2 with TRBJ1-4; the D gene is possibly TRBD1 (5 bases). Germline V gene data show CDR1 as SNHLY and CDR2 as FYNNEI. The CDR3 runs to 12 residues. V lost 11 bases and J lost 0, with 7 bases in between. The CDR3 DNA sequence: TGTGCCGGGACTGCAACTAATGAAAAACTGTTTTTT. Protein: CAGTATNEKLFF.

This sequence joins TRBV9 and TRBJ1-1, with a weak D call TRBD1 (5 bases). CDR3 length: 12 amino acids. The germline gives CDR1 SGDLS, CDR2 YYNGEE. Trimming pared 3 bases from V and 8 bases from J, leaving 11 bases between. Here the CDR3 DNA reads TGTGCCAGCAGCGCACCCGGGACGGAAGCTTTCTTT. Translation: CASSAPGTEAFF.

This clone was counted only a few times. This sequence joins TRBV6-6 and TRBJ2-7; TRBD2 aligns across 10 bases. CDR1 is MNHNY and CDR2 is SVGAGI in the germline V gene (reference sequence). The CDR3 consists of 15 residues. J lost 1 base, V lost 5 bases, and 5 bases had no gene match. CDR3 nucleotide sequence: TGTGCCAGCAGTACGACTAGCGGGTCTTCCTACGAGCAGTACTTC. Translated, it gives CASSTTSGSSYEQYF.

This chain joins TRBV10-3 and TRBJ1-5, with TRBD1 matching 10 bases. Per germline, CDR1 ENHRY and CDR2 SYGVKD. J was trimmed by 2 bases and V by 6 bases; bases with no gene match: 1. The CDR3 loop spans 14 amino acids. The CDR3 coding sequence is TGTGCCATCAGCGGGACAGGGGGCAATCAGCCCCAGCATTTT. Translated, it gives CAISGTGGNQPQHF.

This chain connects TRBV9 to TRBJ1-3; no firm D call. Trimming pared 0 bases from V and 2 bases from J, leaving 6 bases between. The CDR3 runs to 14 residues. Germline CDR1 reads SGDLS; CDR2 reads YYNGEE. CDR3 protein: CASSVVGTGNTIYF. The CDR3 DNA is TGTGCCAGCAGCGTAGTAGGGACTGGAAACACCATATATTTT.

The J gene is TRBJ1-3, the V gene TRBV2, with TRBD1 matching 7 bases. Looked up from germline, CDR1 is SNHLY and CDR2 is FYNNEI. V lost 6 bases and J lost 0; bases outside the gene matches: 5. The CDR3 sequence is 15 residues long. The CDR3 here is CASRGTANSGNTIYF. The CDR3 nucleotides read TGTGCCAGCAGGGGGACAGCTAACTCTGGAAACACCATATATTTT.

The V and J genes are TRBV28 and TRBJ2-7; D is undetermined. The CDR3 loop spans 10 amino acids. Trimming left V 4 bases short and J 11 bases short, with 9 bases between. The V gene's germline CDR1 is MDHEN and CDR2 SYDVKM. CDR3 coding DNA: TGTGCCAGCAGTTGTCCTTTGGAGTACGTC. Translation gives CASSCPLEYV.

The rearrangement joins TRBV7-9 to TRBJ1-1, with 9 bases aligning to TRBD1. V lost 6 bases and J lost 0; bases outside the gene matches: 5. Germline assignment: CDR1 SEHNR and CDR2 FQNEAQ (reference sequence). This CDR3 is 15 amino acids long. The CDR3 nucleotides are TGTGCCAGCAGACCGGACAGGGGAATGAACACTGAAGCTTTCTTT. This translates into CASRPDRGMNTEAFF.

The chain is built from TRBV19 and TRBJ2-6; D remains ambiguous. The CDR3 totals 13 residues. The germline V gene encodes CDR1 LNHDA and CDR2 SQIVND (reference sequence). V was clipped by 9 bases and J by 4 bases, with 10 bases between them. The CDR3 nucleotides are TGTGCCAGCATGGCCCCCGGGGCCAACGTCCTGACTTTC. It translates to CASMAPGANVLTF.